Listed here are 13 T cell receptor beta chains from one sample, sequenced in a study of blood T cell repertoires in COVID-19. Using immunoSEQ multiplex PCR, the repertoire was profiled, and TCRdb retains in-frame clones only, with some absent. The top ten clones hold under 8% of a sample with roughly 120,000 clones, 84% of them seen once. Sequencing used peripheral blood. These receptors originate from an elderly woman with active or convalescent COVID-19.

The rearrangement links TRBV19 to TRBJ1-5; the D is unclear. The V gene's germline CDR1 is LNHDA and CDR2 SQIVND (reference sequence). The CDR3 runs 19 residues. Trimming cost V 3 bases and J 0 bases, with 21 bases left between them. CDR3 residues: CASSMSLYGDRDSNQPQHF. CDR3 coding DNA: TGTGCCAGTAGTATGTCGTTGTACGGGGATCGGGATAGCAATCAGCCCCAGCATTTT.

This clone was seen just once. The rearrangement joins TRBV3-1 (or the pseudogene TRBV3-2) to TRBJ2-1; D gene uncertain. V was shortened by 1 base and J by 12 bases, with 10 bases between the two germline ends. Germline V gene data show CDR1 as LGHDT and CDR2 as YNNKEL (reference sequence). The CDR3 loop spans 12 amino acids. The CDR3 DNA is TGTGCCAGCAGCCAAGGGAGAGAAGTGCAGTTCTTC. The encoded protein is CASSQGREVQFF.

This chain connects TRBV5-1 to TRBJ1-1, with D tentatively TRBD1 (5 bases). V lost 4 bases and J 2 bases, leaving 9 bases between the germline ends. This CDR3 has 13 amino acids. CDR1 and CDR2 (germline): SGHRS, YFSETQ. CDR3 in amino acids: CASSRQGNTEAFF. CDR3 DNA sequence: TGCGCCAGCAGCCGCCAGGGTAACACTGAAGCTTTCTTT.

The chain employs TRBV5-5 and TRBJ2-1; 7 bases map to TRBD1. The CDR3 covers 16 residues. Germline V gene data show CDR1 as SGHKS and CDR2 as YYEKEE (reference sequence). Unmatched junction bases numbered 6, after V lost 3 bases and J lost 0 bases. CDR3 DNA: TGTGCCAGCAGCTCCTACAGGGGAGTCTCCTACAATGAGCAGTTCTTC. This encodes CASSSYRGVSYNEQFF.

The rearrangement links TRBV19 to TRBJ1-2, with 7 nucleotides matching TRBD1. The germline CDR1 and CDR2 sequences are LNHDA and SQIVND (reference sequence). CDR3 length: 15 residues. V lost 0 bases to trimming and J lost 6 bases; unmatched junction nucleotides: 7. CDR3 loop: CASSIDRGQRNGYTF. The CDR3 coding sequence is TGTGCCAGTAGTATAGATCGGGGACAGCGTAATGGCTACACCTTC.

This clone was observed a single time. V and J are TRBV10-1 and TRBJ2-5, with 7 bases lining up with TRBD2. Trimming removed 3 bases from V and 5 bases from J; junction bases left unmatched: 6. CDR1 and CDR2 from the germline V gene are WNHNN and SYGVQD (reference sequence). The CDR3 runs to 14 residues. The CDR3 coding sequence is TGCGCCAGCAGTGACGGCGGGAGAGGGGAGACCCAGTACTTC. Amino acid sequence: CASSDGGRGETQYF.

CDR3 nucleotide sequence: TGCGCCAGCAGCTTGGCTCCGGGACAGGGGACAGAGCAGTTCTTC. Translating gives CASSLAPGQGTEQFF. This chain connects TRBV5-1 to TRBJ2-1, with 10 nucleotides matching TRBD1. V lost 0 bases to trimming and J lost 10 bases; unmatched junction nucleotides: 7. The germline V gene has CDR1 SGHRS and CDR2 YFSETQ. This CDR3 is built from 15 residues.

V is TRBV11-2 and J is TRBJ2-7, with 10 bases that match TRBD2. The CDR3 extends over 17 amino acids. Trimming took 4 bases from V and 1 from J; bases not matched to a gene: 10. Per germline, CDR1 SGHAT and CDR2 FQNNGV. The CDR3 sequence: CASSWGKAGGPSYEQYF. In DNA, the CDR3 is TGTGCCAGCAGCTGGGGGAAAGCGGGAGGGCCTTCCTACGAGCAGTACTTC.

The rearrangement joins TRBV28 to TRBJ2-1; perhaps TRBD2 as D (6 bases). Germline V gene data show CDR1 as MDHEN and CDR2 as SYDVKM. Trimming took 5 bases from V and 8 from J, leaving 19 bases between them. CDR3 length: 15 amino acids. DNA of the CDR3: TGTGCCAGCAGTCTGATAGTGGGAGGTCTCGATGAGCAGTTCTTC. Its protein is CASSLIVGGLDEQFF.

The chain is built from TRBV9 and TRBJ2-1; a weak D match, TRBD2 (5 bases). Trimming pared 0 bases from V and 3 bases from J, leaving 13 bases between. Germline values: CDR1 SGDLS, CDR2 YYNGEE. The CDR3 has 16 residues. CDR3 in amino acids: CASSVVSSGNYNEQFF. The CDR3 DNA follows: TGTGCCAGCAGCGTAGTTTCCAGCGGAAACTACAATGAGCAGTTCTTC. Supplemented by reference TRBV9 and TRBJ2-1, the full variable domain reads DSGVTQTPKHLITATGQRVTLRCSPRSGDLSVYWYQQSLDQGLQFLIQYYNGEERAKGNILERFSAQQFPDLHSELNLSSLELGDSALYFCASSVVSSGNYNEQFFGPGTRLTVL.

The chain recombines TRBV9 with TRBJ2-1; TRBD2 aligns across 9 bases. The CDR3 totals 15 residues. Germline V gene data show CDR1 as SGDLS and CDR2 as YYNGEE. The V segment lost 2 bases and the J segment 8 bases; nucleotides outside the gene matches: 8. CDR3 in amino acids: CASSVAGGPVDEQFF. DNA for the CDR3: TGTGCCAGCAGCGTTGCGGGAGGGCCTGTAGATGAGCAGTTCTTC.

The CDR3 loop reads CASSTNTGELFF. For the CDR3, the DNA is TGTGCCAGCAGTACTAACACCGGGGAGCTGTTTTTT. This chain connects TRBV12-3 or TRBV12-4 to TRBJ2-2; D is undetermined. Trimming left V 5 bases short and J 2 bases short, with 3 bases between. This CDR3 spans 12 amino acids.

The chain uses TRBV3-1 (or the pseudogene TRBV3-2) and TRBJ1-3; no clear D gene. From germline, CDR1 is LGHDT and CDR2 YNNKEL (reference sequence). This CDR3 is 17 amino acids long. V shed 1 base and J shed 0 bases, with 13 bases lying between them. The chain's CDR3 is CASSQAYGVYSGNTIYF. The CDR3 DNA reads TGTGCCAGCAGCCAAGCATACGGGGTTTACTCTGGAAACACCATATATTTT.